A selection of T cell receptor beta chains follows, all from one sample in a study of T cell responses to AZD1222 COVID-19 vaccine. The repertoire was sequenced with immunoSEQ multiplex PCR; TCRdb's copy has only in-frame clones and lacks some. The sample has 120,000 or so clones, about 89% seen once. The material sequenced was peripheral blood, taken on day 0 of AZD1222 vaccination. The receptors shown here come from an adult in good health. Both conserved end residues are part of each CDR3. The D gene is left open where the match is weak. Some rows have no size entry. The others give once, few or many, or a class for an expanded clone.

TRBJ1-5,TRBV7-2,NA,once,TGTGCCAGCAGCTTAGTGGGTGGGACCAGCAATCAGCCCCAGCATTTT,CASSLVGGTSNQPQHF
TRBJ2-7,TRBV9,NA,once,TGTGCCAGCAGCCCTAGACCCCTGGGGGAGCAGTACTTC,CASSPRPLGEQYF
TRBJ1-6,TRBV7-9,NA,few,TGTGCCGGCGCGCATGGGAGCTCCTATAATTCACCCCTCCACTTT,CAGAHGSSYNSPLHF
TRBJ2-1,TRBV7-8,NA,NA,TGTGCCAGCAGCTTTCAAACAGGGTCCAATGAGCAGTTCTTC,CASSFQTGSNEQFF
TRBJ1-6,TRBV6-5,TRBD1,NA,TGTGCCAGCAGTTCCCAACAGGGGGCCCCACCGCAGCACCACTTT,CASSSQQGAPPQHHF
TRBJ2-1,TRBV11-3,TRBD2,NA,TGTGCCAGCAGCTTTGACGGGAGGACCACGAGTGAGCAGTTCTTC,CASSFDGRTTSEQFF
TRBJ1-4,TRBV27,TRBD1,NA,TGTGCCAGCAGTTCAACAGGGGGCAGGCGTGAAAAACTGTTTTTT,CASSSTGGRREKLFF
TRBJ1-2,TRBV15,NA,NA,TGTGCCACCAGCAGAGAGAGGAAGAGTGGCTACACCTTC,CATSRERKSGYTF
TRBJ1-1,TRBV10-3,NA,once,TGTGCCATCAGTGAGACACCGTACACTGAAGCTTTCTTT,CAISETPYTEAFF
TRBJ2-7,TRBV29-1,NA,NA,TGCAGCGTTGAACGGATGGTGGGCAGGGAGCAGTACTTC,CSVERMVGREQYF
TRBJ1-6,TRBV5-1,NA,few,TGCGCCAGCAGCCAAAACACAGGGAATGTAGAGTCACCCCTCCACTTT,CASSQNTGNVESPLHF
TRBJ2-6,TRBV9,NA,NA,TGTGCCAGCAGCGTAGGAGGCACTGGGGCCAACGTCCTGACTTTC,CASSVGGTGANVLTF
TRBJ1-2,TRBV3-1/TRBV3-2,TRBD1,NA,TGTGCCAGCAGCCGAAACAGGGGTCCTGGCTACACCTTC,CASSRNRGPGYTF
TRBJ2-2,TRBV4-3,TRBD1,NA,TGCGCCAGCAGCCAAGCGCTCGGACAGGGGAGGAACGGGGAGCTGTTTTTT,CASSQALGQGRNGELFF
TRBJ2-2,TRBV4-3,NA,NA,TGCGCCAGCAGCCAAGTCGGTACCCATCCCGGGGAGCTGTTTTTT,CASSQVGTHPGELFF